The 9 T cell receptor beta chains in this list originate from one sample, sequenced in a study of cytotoxic CD8 clonotypes in ibrutinib-treated CLL. Sequenced by immunoSEQ multiplex PCR; TCRdb stores in-frame clones only, minus some. This sample has 130,000 to 150,000 clones, with around 90% found just once. Material: PBMCs, obtained after 12 months of ibrutinib treatment. The receptors come from a human donor with chronic lymphocytic leukemia.

The rearrangement joins TRBV28 to TRBJ2-7, with D possibly TRBD1 on 7 matching bases. Trimming took off 3 bases at V and 4 bases at J, with 16 bases between the two ends. The CDR3 runs to 15 residues. CDR1 is MDHEN, CDR2 SYDVKM, per germline. The CDR3 spells CASSLGGGGAYEQYF. The CDR3 region has the DNA TGTGCCAGCAGTTTGGGTGGAGGGGGCGCTTACGAGCAGTACTTC.

The chain couples TRBV9 to TRBJ2-1; TRBD2 might be the D (6 bases). Germline V gene lookup returns CDR1 SGDLS and CDR2 YYNGEE. The CDR3 has 14 residues. Trimming left V 0 bases short and J 10 bases short, with 14 bases between. The DNA of the CDR3 is TGTGCCAGCAGCGTAGCAGGACTCCGGGGGGAGCAGTTCTTC. Translating it yields CASSVAGLRGEQFF.

The genes are TRBV19 and TRBJ2-7; 8 bases are shared with TRBD2. With 3 bases clipped from V and 2 bases from J, the junction kept 3 bases outside the gene matches. Looked up from germline, CDR1 is LNHDA and CDR2 is SQIVND (reference sequence). The CDR3 totals 14 residues. DNA of the CDR3: TGTGCCAGTAGTATTCGACTAGCGCCCTACGAGCAGTACTTC. As protein: CASSIRLAPYEQYF.

The rearrangement joins TRBV30 to TRBJ1-1, with D possibly matching TRBD1 (6 bases). V was pared by 0 bases and J by 6 bases, with 17 bases between. CDR3 length: 15 amino acids. Germline V gives CDR1 GTSNPN, CDR2 SVGIG (reference sequence). The CDR3 loop is CAWSVLPRGVPEAFF. The CDR3, as DNA: TGTGCCTGGAGTGTACTCCCCAGGGGCGTCCCTGAAGCTTTCTTT. Supplemented by reference TRBV30 and TRBJ1-1, the full variable domain reads SQTIHQWPATLVQPVGSPLSLECTVEGTSNPNLYWYRQAAGRGLQLLFYSVGIGQISSEVPQNLSASRPQDRQFILSSKKLLLSDSGFYLCAWSVLPRGVPEAFFGQGTRLTVV.

This clone was recorded once. This chain joins TRBV11-2 and TRBJ1-4; D is ambiguous. Trimming took off 0 bases at V and 3 bases at J, with 8 bases between the two ends. Germline V gene sequence: CDR1 SGHAT, CDR2 FQNNGV. The CDR3 is 15 amino acids. CDR3 nucleotides: TGTGCCAGCAGCTTAGATTGGTCAGCTAATGAAAAACTGTTTTTT. Amino acid sequence: CASSLDWSANEKLFF.

The J gene is TRBJ2-2, the V gene TRBV11-2, with D unresolved. There are 15 residues in the CDR3. Germline loops: CDR1 SGHAT, CDR2 FQNNGV. Trimming cost V 7 bases and J 8 bases, with 20 bases left between them. The CDR3 bases are TGTGCCAGCACCATCCAGCCGGGTTTCGGTGGGGAGCTGTTTTTT. Protein product: CASTIQPGFGGELFF. The variable domain in full, completed from reference TRBV11-2 and TRBJ2-2, reads EAGVAQSPRYKIIEKRQSVAFWCNPISGHATLYWYQQILGQGPKLLIQFQNNGVVDDSQLPKDRFSAERLKGVDSTLKIQPAKLEDSAVYLCASTIQPGFGGELFFGEGSRLTVL.

This sequence joins TRBV7-3 and TRBJ2-1; 7 bases fit TRBD1. J gave up 5 bases and V 5 bases, and 6 bases lay outside the gene matches. The CDR3 sequence is 14 residues long. Germline CDR1 SGHTA, CDR2 FQGTGA. The CDR3 coding sequence is TGTGCCAGCAGCCGTTCGACAGGGAACAATGAGCAGTTCTTC. Protein: CASSRSTGNNEQFF. Together with reference TRBV7-3 and TRBJ2-1, the CDR3 gives the full variable domain: GAGVSQTPSNKVTEKGKYVELRCDPISGHTALYWYRQSLGQGPEFLIYFQGTGAADDSGLPNDRFFAVRPEGSVSTLKIQRTERGDSAVYLCASSRSTGNNEQFFGPGTRLTVL.

The chain links TRBV6-5 to TRBJ2-7, with TRBD1 matching 11 bases. Germline CDR1 reads MNHEY; CDR2 reads SVGAGI. The CDR3 covers 15 residues. V lost 2 bases to trimming and J lost 4 bases; unmatched junction nucleotides: 4. This chain's CDR3 is CASSYRDRGIYEQYF. CDR3 DNA sequence: TGTGCCAGCAGTTACCGGGACAGGGGGATTTACGAGCAGTACTTC.

This sequence joins TRBV29-1 and TRBJ2-3; 8 positions agree with TRBD1. Trimming at V came to 4 bases and at J to 4 bases, leaving 10 bases not matched to a gene. Germline CDR1 SQVTM, CDR2 ANQGSEA. The CDR3 length is 15 residues. The CDR3 nucleotides read TGCAGCGTTGGGCAGGGGGCCTCGGAGGCAGATACGCAGTATTTT. This sequence encodes CSVGQGASEADTQYF.